This is a list of T cell receptor beta chains from one sample in a study of shared clonotypes between healthy human individuals. Using immunoSEQ multiplex PCR, the repertoire was profiled, and TCRdb retains in-frame clones only, with some absent. This table has some 1,100,000 clones, 78% appearing once. The sequencing input was memory CD4+ T cells from PBMCs. Receptor source: a man between 18 and 35 years old in good health. Some clones in this sample may be carry-over from other donors' samples. Both conserved end residues are part of each CDR3. The D gene is left open where the match is weak. Rows may omit the clone size; those that give it use once, few, many or a size class.

>TRBV6-1|TRBD2|-|TRBJ2-7
TGTGCCAGCAGTCGACTAGCTCGGTACGAGCAGTACTTC
CASSRLARYEQYF
>TRBV28|-|-|TRBJ2-7
TGTGCCAGCAGTTCAGGGAACGGCGAGCAGTACTTC
CASSSGNGEQYF
>TRBV6-5|-|-|TRBJ1-1
TGTGCCAGCAGTTACTCGAAGACCTCGAACACTGAAGCTTTCTTT
CASSYSKTSNTEAFF
>TRBV5-4|TRBD1|-|TRBJ1-2
TGTGCCAGCAGCTCGACAGGGACCCATGGCTACACCTTC
CASSSTGTHGYTF
>TRBV9|TRBD2|-|TRBJ2-7
TGTGCCAGCAGCGCGGGACTAGCGGGAGGCATCCACGAGCAGTACTTC
CASSAGLAGGIHEQYF
>TRBV28|-|-|TRBJ1-1
TGTGCCAGCAGTTACTCGATGGGGAGCGCTGAAGCTTTCTTT
CASSYSMGSAEAFF
>TRBV7-9|TRBD1|-|TRBJ2-5
TGTGCCAGCAATCACCAGGGGGCGCGGCAAGAGACCCAGTACTTC
CASNHQGARQETQYF
>TRBV7-9|TRBD1|-|TRBJ2-7
TGTGCCAGCAGCTTAGCGGACAGGGGGCCAGTGGACGAGCAGTACTTC
CASSLADRGPVDEQYF
>TRBV19|-|-|TRBJ1-2
TGTGCCAGTAGTATTTGGCCAAACTATGGCTACACCTTC
CASSIWPNYGYTF
>TRBV7-3|-|-|TRBJ2-1
TGTGCCAGCAGCTCAAGGACTCCGCTCGACAATGAGCAGTTCTTC
CASSSRTPLDNEQFF
>TRBV6-1|-|-|TRBJ2-7
TGTGCCAGCAGGGGGTCTAGCTCCTACGAGCAGTACTTC
CASRGSSSYEQYF
>TRBV29-1|TRBD1|once|TRBJ2-7
TGCAGCGTTGAAGGAGCTAGGGGGCATGCTAACTACGAGCAGTACTTC
CSVEGARGHANYEQYF
>TRBV5-1|-|-|TRBJ2-5
TGCGCCACCAGCAGCCTCAGCGGCCAAGAGACCCAGTACTTC
CATSSLSGQETQYF
>TRBV27|TRBD1|-|TRBJ2-7
TGTGCCAGCAGTTCGGGACAGGGGGTAGGCGAGCAGTACTTC
CASSSGQGVGEQYF
>TRBV29-1|TRBD1|-|TRBJ1-2
TGCAGCGTTGCGCTTGGGGACAGGGGGCCTTTTGGCTACACCTTC
CSVALGDRGPFGYTF
>TRBV10-3|TRBD1|-|TRBJ1-2
TGTGCCATCAGTGGGGACAGAGAGATCTATGGCTACACCTTC
CAISGDREIYGYTF
>TRBV18|-|-|TRBJ1-3
TGTGCCAGCTCACCACTTACAGGGGGAAACACCATATATTTT
CASSPLTGGNTIYF
>TRBV9|-|-|TRBJ2-1
TGTGCCAGCAGCGTAGGAGGCGGGGCGTACTCCTACAATGAGCAGTTCTTC
CASSVGGGAYSYNEQFF
>TRBV29-1|-|-|TRBJ1-2
TGCAGCGTTTTATCATCCCCTCGTATCGCGGGAGGCTACACCTTC
CSVLSSPRIAGGYTF
>TRBV30|TRBD1|-|TRBJ1-5
TGTGCCTGGAGCCGGGACAGGGTGAAGAACGGCAATCAGCCCCAGCATTTT
CAWSRDRVKNGNQPQHF
>TRBV7-8|-|once|TRBJ2-6
TGTGCCAGCAGCTTAGGGGGAGGCTCTGGGGCCAACGTCCTGACTTTC
CASSLGGGSGANVLTF
>TRBV7-2|TRBD2|-|TRBJ2-7
TGTGCCAGCAGCTCGACTAGCGGGCCCACCTACGAGCAGTACTTC
CASSSTSGPTYEQYF
>TRBV11-2|-|-|TRBJ2-1
TGTGCCAGCAGCCTTACTAGTGGAGGTGAGCAGTTCTTC
CASSLTSGGEQFF
>TRBV7-8|-|-|TRBJ2-7
TGTGCCAGCAGCGACGAGACTAGCTCCTACGAGCAGTACTTC
CASSDETSSYEQYF
>TRBV28|-|-|TRBJ1-2
TGTGCCAGCAGTTTAGGACAGAGGGGCCCCTATGGCTACACCTTC
CASSLGQRGPYGYTF
>TRBV28|-|-|TRBJ2-2
TGTGCCAGCATTTTCGTACGGGACGGTAACACCGGGGAGCTGTTTTTT
CASIFVRDGNTGELFF
>TRBV2|-|-|TRBJ2-7
TGTGCCAGCAGGAAGGGAGCGGAGGACTACGAGCAGTACTTC
CASRKGAEDYEQYF
>TRBV5-6|TRBD2|-|TRBJ2-7
TGTGCCAGCAGCTTGGGCCTAGCGGGAGGGTCCTACGAGCAGTACTTC
CASSLGLAGGSYEQYF
>TRBV28|-|-|TRBJ1-4
TGTGCCAGCAGTTTACCCCCCGGGGGTAATGAAAAACTGTTTTTT
CASSLPPGGNEKLFF
>TRBV5-5|-|-|TRBJ2-1
TGTGCCAGCAGCATCCGGGACGTCTCCTACAATGAGCAGTTCTTC
CASSIRDVSYNEQFF
>TRBV7-2|-|-|TRBJ2-3
TGTGCCAGCAGCTTTTGGGGAAGCACAGATACGCAGTATTTT
CASSFWGSTDTQYF
>TRBV5-1|-|-|TRBJ1-5
TGCGCCAGCAGCTTGGAAGGGGGTAATCAGCCCCAGCATTTT
CASSLEGGNQPQHF
>TRBV7-8|TRBD2|once|TRBJ2-3
TGTGCCAGCAGCCCCAGCAGACTAGCCCCAGATACGCAGTATTTT
CASSPSRLAPDTQYF
>TRBV11-3|-|-|TRBJ2-7
TGTGCCAGCAGCTTAGGCGAATCGGAGGGGGGCGAGCAGTACTTC
CASSLGESEGGEQYF
>TRBV5-6|TRBD1|-|TRBJ1-1
TGTGCCAGCAGCATACTCCGGGACAGGGAATGGGCTGAAGCTTTCTTT
CASSILRDREWAEAFF
>TRBV30|-|-|TRBJ1-1
TGTGCCTGGAGGGGGTCAGGGATCTTCACTGAAGCTTTCTTT
CAWRGSGIFTEAFF
>TRBV30|-|-|TRBJ1-1
TGTGCCTGGAGTGTAGGCCCTCAACTGAACACTGAAGCTTTCTTT
CAWSVGPQLNTEAFF
>TRBV2|-|-|TRBJ1-1
TGTGCCAGCAGTGAATGGGGGGCTCTCACTGAAGCTTTCTTT
CASSEWGALTEAFF
>TRBV7-3|-|few|TRBJ2-3
TGTGCCAGCAGCTTAAATGCTGGAGATACGCAGTATTTT
CASSLNAGDTQYF
>TRBV28|-|once|TRBJ1-1
TGTGCCAGCGGGTCAGGGCGTATCACTGAAGCTTTCTTT
CASGSGRITEAFF